A selection of T cell receptor beta chains follows, all from one sample in a study of T cells in tuberculosis. The repertoire was sequenced with immunoSEQ multiplex PCR; TCRdb's copy has only in-frame clones and lacks some. The data hold 30,000 to 35,000 clones, with about nine tenths observed a single time. The sequenced material came from PBMCs. Every receptor here comes from a donor between 5 and 29 years old with latent tuberculosis or without tuberculosis infection. Each CDR3 is given with its conserved first and last residue. Fields, in order: clone size, D gene, V gene, J gene, CDR3 DNA, CDR3 protein. A D gene is named only where the DNA matches it firmly. A row's size may be missing; if present it is once, few, many or a size class.

few	-	TRBV5-4	TRBJ2-3	TGTGCCAGCAGCTTATATAGCACAGATACGCAGTATTTT	CASSLYSTDTQYF
-	-	TRBV23-1	TRBJ1-5	TGCGCCAGCAGTCAATCTGGGCAGATGCGCAATCAGCCCCAGCATTTT	CASSQSGQMRNQPQHF
once	-	TRBV19	TRBJ2-3	TGTGCCAGTAGTATAGCCCCGTGGAGGGGGCCAGATACGCAGTATTTT	CASSIAPWRGPDTQYF
-	-	TRBV4-3	TRBJ2-3	TGCGCCAGCAGCCAAGGGTTACAGCAAACAGATACGCAGTATTTT	CASSQGLQQTDTQYF
-	-	TRBV12-5	TRBJ2-3	TGTGCTAGTGCCATATCAGGCACAGATACGCAGTATTTT	CASAISGTDTQYF
-	TRBD1	TRBV25-1	TRBJ2-1	TGTGCCAGCAGTGGGACAGGCAAGGTCGGCGATGAGCAGTTCTTC	CASSGTGKVGDEQFF
-	TRBD2	TRBV27	TRBJ2-7	TGTGCCAGCAGTTTCCACGGACTAGCGGGGAATTACGAGCAGTACTTC	CASSFHGLAGNYEQYF
-	-	TRBV5-6	TRBJ2-1	TGTGCCAGCAGCTTGGGGGCCCGTGAGTGGGAGCAGTTCTTC	CASSLGAREWEQFF
few	TRBD1	TRBV6-4	TRBJ2-3	TGTGCCAGCAGTTTACGGACAGGGGAGACAGATACGCAGTATTTT	CASSLRTGETDTQYF
-	TRBD2	TRBV6-1	TRBJ2-2	TGTGCCAGCAGTGTAGCGGGCACGAACACCGGGGAGCTGTTTTTT	CASSVAGTNTGELFF
-	-	TRBV2	TRBJ1-2	TGTGCCAGCAGTGTCGGCCAGGCCTATAACGGCTACACCTTC	CASSVGQAYNGYTF
-	-	TRBV5-6	TRBJ2-1	TGTGCCAGCAGCTTCGGCGGGAACATATACAATGAGCAGTTCTTC	CASSFGGNIYNEQFF
-	TRBD1	TRBV7-7	TRBJ2-5	TGTGCCAGCAGCTTAGATGGGACAGGACCCCAAGAGACCCAGTACTTC	CASSLDGTGPQETQYF
once	-	TRBV19	TRBJ1-5	TGTGCCAGTAGTATGTGGGGGCCTGATCAGCCCCAGCATTTT	CASSMWGPDQPQHF
-	TRBD2	TRBV29-1	TRBJ2-1	TGCAGCGTTCCCAACCTCCGACTAGCGGCGTCCTACAATGAGCAGTTCTTC	CSVPNLRLAASYNEQFF
-	-	TRBV28	TRBJ1-1	TGTGCCACGCTGACAGACGGGAGAACGGCTTTCTTT	CATLTDGRTAFF
-	-	TRBV5-1	TRBJ1-2	TGCGCCAGCACCCTAAGTAAAGCAGGGAATGGCTACACCTTC	CASTLSKAGNGYTF
-	TRBD1	TRBV5-6	TRBJ2-1	TGTGCCAGCAGCAAAGATCGGACAGGATGGGATGAGCAGTTCTTC	CASSKDRTGWDEQFF
-	TRBD1	TRBV11-2	TRBJ1-6	TGTGCCAGCAGTTGGACAGGGTCCCCGTTTATAATTTCACCCCTCCACTTT	CASSWTGSPFIISPLHF
-	-	TRBV2	TRBJ1-1	TGTGCCAGCAGTGGGGCACCTCCTTTAGTAGACACTGAAGCTTTCTTT	CASSGAPPLVDTEAFF
-	-	TRBV11-2	TRBJ2-7	TGTGCCAGCAGCCCAAACAATTACGAGCAGTACTTC	CASSPNNYEQYF
-	TRBD1	TRBV15	TRBJ1-2	TGTGCCACCAGCGGAGGACAGGCCACTAACTATGGCTACACCTTC	CATSGGQATNYGYTF
-	TRBD1	TRBV10-3	TRBJ2-7	TGTGCCATCAGTGAGGGGACAGGGGTCAGCTCCTACGAGCAGTACTTC	CAISEGTGVSSYEQYF
-	TRBD1	TRBV7-9	TRBJ2-2	TGTGCCAGCAGCCATATTAGAGGACAGGCGAACACCGGGGAGCTGTTTTTT	CASSHIRGQANTGELFF
-	-	TRBV7-7	TRBJ2-5	TGTGCCAGCAGCTTATATGGGGAGGAACAAGAGACCCAGTACTTC	CASSLYGEEQETQYF
-	-	TRBV27	TRBJ2-2	TGTGCCAGCAGTTACAGGAACACCGGGGAGCTGTTTTTT	CASSYRNTGELFF
-	TRBD2	TRBV4-2	TRBJ2-1	TGTGCCAGCAGCCAAAAAGGGGTAGCGGGAAATCACAATGAGCAGTTCTTC	CASSQKGVAGNHNEQFF
-	TRBD2	TRBV4-3	TRBJ2-7	TGCGCCAGCAGCCAGGGTCCGGGAGGTGGGACCTACGAGCAGTACTTC	CASSQGPGGGTYEQYF
once	-	TRBV7-2	TRBJ1-1	TGTGCCAGCAGCTCCTTAGCAAGACCTGAAGCTTTCTTT	CASSSLARPEAFF
-	-	TRBV15	TRBJ1-2	TGTGCCACCAGCAGAGAAAAACTTAGACAGGACTTC	CATSREKLRQDF
-	TRBD2	TRBV11-2	TRBJ2-1	TGTGCCAGCAGCTTCAGCGGGACTTCCTACAATGAGCAGTTCTTC	CASSFSGTSYNEQFF
-	TRBD2	TRBV29-1	TRBJ2-3	TGCAGCGTTGAAGATCTGGATAGCGGGGGCCCAGATACGCAGTATTTT	CSVEDLDSGGPDTQYF
-	TRBD1	TRBV4-1	TRBJ1-1	TGCGCCAGCAGCCAAAACACCCCCAGGGGGCGAAGGACTGAAGCTTTCTTT	CASSQNTPRGRRTEAFF
once	-	TRBV7-2	TRBJ1-2	TGTGCCAGCAGCTCGGGTGGTCTGGTCTATGGCTACACCTTC	CASSSGGLVYGYTF
-	-	TRBV18	TRBJ1-1	TGTGCCAGCGGGGATAGGGCAGGGCGCATGAACACTGAAGCTTTCTTT	CASGDRAGRMNTEAFF
-	TRBD1	TRBV6-5	TRBJ2-7	TGTGCCAGCAGTTACCGGGACAGGGGGTACTTC	CASSYRDRGYF
once	TRBD1	TRBV6-1	TRBJ1-6	TGTGCCAGCAGTGAAGAAGACAGGGGTAGAAATAATTCACCCCTCCACTTT	CASSEEDRGRNNSPLHF
-	-	TRBV7-2	TRBJ2-5	TGTGCCAGCAGCTTAGCGGGGGGGCCGGTGGAGACCCAGTACTTC	CASSLAGGPVETQYF
-	TRBD1	TRBV2	TRBJ1-6	TGTGCCAGCAGTCGACAGGGGACACCCCTCCACTTT	CASSRQGTPLHF
-	-	TRBV7-2	TRBJ1-3	TGTGCCAGCAGCCCCCCGGCTGGAAACACCATATATTTT	CASSPPAGNTIYF
-	TRBD1	TRBV7-2	TRBJ2-3	TGTGCCAGCAGCGCCGGGACAGGTCCGGATACGCAGTATTTT	CASSAGTGPDTQYF